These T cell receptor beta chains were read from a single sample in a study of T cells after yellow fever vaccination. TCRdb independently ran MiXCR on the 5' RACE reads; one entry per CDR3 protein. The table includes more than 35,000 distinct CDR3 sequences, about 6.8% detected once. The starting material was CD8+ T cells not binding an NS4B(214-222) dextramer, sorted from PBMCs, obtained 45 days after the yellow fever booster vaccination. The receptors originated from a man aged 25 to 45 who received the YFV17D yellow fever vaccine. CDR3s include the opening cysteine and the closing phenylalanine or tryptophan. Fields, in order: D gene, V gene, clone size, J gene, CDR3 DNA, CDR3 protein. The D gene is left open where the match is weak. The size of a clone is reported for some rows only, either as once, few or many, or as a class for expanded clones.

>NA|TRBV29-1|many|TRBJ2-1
TGCAGCGTTGAAAATTGGGGTAATGAGCAGTTCTTC
CSVENWGNEQFF
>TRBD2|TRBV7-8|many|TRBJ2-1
TGTGCCAGCAGCGTTGTAGCGGGAGGCGCCTACAATGAGCAGTTCTTC
CASSVVAGGAYNEQFF
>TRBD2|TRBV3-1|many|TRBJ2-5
TGTGCCAGCAGCCAGTCGGGAGGGCCCTGGGAGACCCAGTACTTC
CASSQSGGPWETQYF
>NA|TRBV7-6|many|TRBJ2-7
TGTGCCAGCAGCTGGTTAGAAAAAGACGAGCAGTACTTC
CASSWLEKDEQYF
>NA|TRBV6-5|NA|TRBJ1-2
TGTGCCAGCAGTTACTCGATCCAGGATCATCGGGGCTACACCTTC
CASSYSIQDHRGYTF
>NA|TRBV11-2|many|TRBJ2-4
TGTGCCACCAGGGGGGTCAAAAACATTCAGTACTTC
CATRGVKNIQYF
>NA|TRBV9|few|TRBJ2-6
TGTGCCAGCAGCTCCCGGTGGGGTGCTGGGGCCAACGTCCTGACTTTC
CASSSRWGAGANVLTF
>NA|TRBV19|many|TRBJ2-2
TGTGCCAGCCTGACATACACCGGGGAGCTGTTTTTT
CASLTYTGELFF
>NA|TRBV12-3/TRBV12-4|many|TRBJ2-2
TGTGCCAGCAGTTTAGGGGCAGGGGCCGGGGAGCTGTTTTTT
CASSLGAGAGELFF
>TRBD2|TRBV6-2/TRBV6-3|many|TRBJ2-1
TGTGCCAGCAGTTACACCCGGGCGGGTAGCGGGAATAGGTATGAGCAGTTCTTC
CASSYTRAGSGNRYEQFF
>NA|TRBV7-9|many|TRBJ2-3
TGTGCCAGCAGCTTAGCCTCCCCCGCCACAGATACGCAGTATTTT
CASSLASPATDTQYF
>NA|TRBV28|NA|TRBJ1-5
TGTGCCAGCAGTTTTGGGGGGGGATATAGCAATCAGCCCCAGCATTTT
CASSFGGGYSNQPQHF
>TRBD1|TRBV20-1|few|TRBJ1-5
TGCAGTGCTAGAGGGGACCGGGACAGCCTTGGGTTTGGGTATAGCAATCAGCCCCAGCATTTT
CSARGDRDSLGFGYSNQPQHF
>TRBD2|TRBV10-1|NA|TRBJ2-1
TGCGCCAGCAGTGAAACTAGCGTTAATGAGCAGTTCTTC
CASSETSVNEQFF
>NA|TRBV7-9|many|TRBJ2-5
TGTGCCAGCAGCTCAGAGGGAGCCCTCTTC
CASSSEGALF
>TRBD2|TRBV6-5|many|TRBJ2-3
TGTGCCAGCAGTTACTCGGTTGGGACTAGCCGCACAGATACGCAGTATTTT
CASSYSVGTSRTDTQYF
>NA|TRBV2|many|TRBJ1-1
TGTGCCAGCAGTGAAGTCCTCCGGAGGGGGAACGGGATGAACACTGAAGCTTTCTTT
CASSEVLRRGNGMNTEAFF
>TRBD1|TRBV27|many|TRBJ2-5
TGTGCCAGCAGTTTAATACAGGGGGCCGAGACCCAGTACTTC
CASSLIQGAETQYF
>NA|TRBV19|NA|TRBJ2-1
TGTGCCAGTAGTAGCGACGGGGGCCACACATATGAGCAGTTCTTC
CASSSDGGHTYEQFF
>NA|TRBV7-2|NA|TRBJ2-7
TGTGCCAGCAGCTTTCCACCGTCGGAGGAGCAGTACTTC
CASSFPPSEEQYF
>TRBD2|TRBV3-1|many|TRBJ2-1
TGTGCCAGCCAACTTGGGACTAGCGGTTACAATGAGCAGTTCTTC
CASQLGTSGYNEQFF
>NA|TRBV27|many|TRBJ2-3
TGTGCCAGCAGTTTCTACAGCACAGATACGCAGTATTTT
CASSFYSTDTQYF
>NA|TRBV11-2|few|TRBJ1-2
TGTGCCAGCAGCTTGGGAAGAGATGGCTACACCTTC
CASSLGRDGYTF
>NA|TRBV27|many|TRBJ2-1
TGTGCCAGCAGTTTAGGTCTCTACAATGAGCAGTTCTTC
CASSLGLYNEQFF
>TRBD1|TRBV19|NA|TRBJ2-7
TGTGCCAGTAGTACCGGGACAGGGGGCTTCGAGCAGTACTTC
CASSTGTGGFEQYF
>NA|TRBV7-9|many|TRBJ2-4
TGTGCCAGCAGCGACCTTCGGACAGTGTATAAAAACATTCAGTACTTC
CASSDLRTVYKNIQYF
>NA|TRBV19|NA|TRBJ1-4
TGTGCCAGTGGACCCGGAAAACTGTTTTTT
CASGPGKLFF
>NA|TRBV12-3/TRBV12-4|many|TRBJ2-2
TGTGCCAGCAAAAACACCGGGGAGCTGTTTTTT
CASKNTGELFF
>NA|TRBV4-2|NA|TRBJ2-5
TGTGCCAGCAGCCAAGTCCCTAGCGCACAAGAGACCCAGTACTTC
CASSQVPSAQETQYF
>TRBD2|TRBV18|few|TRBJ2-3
TGTGCCAGCTCACCGGCGGGGGTGTCCTACACAGATACGCAGTATTTT
CASSPAGVSYTDTQYF
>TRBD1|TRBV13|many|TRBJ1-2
TGTGCCAGCAGCGCTGACGGACAGGGGAGGAGGTATGGCTACACCTTC
CASSADGQGRRYGYTF
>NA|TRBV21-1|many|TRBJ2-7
TGTGCCAGCAGCAAAGTCTCCTACGAGCAGTACTTC
CASSKVSYEQYF
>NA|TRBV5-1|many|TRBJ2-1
TGCGCCAGCAGCTTGGACAGGTTCTACAATGAGCAGTTCTTC
CASSLDRFYNEQFF
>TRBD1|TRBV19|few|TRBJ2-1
TGTGCCAGTAGTATAGGGGACAGTGCCCAACCCCCGGAGCAGTTCTTC
CASSIGDSAQPPEQFF
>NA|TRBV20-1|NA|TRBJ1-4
TGCAGTGCCAAGACTTTAACGGATGAAAAACTGTTTTTT
CSAKTLTDEKLFF
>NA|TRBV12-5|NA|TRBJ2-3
TGTGCTAGTGGTTTCGGCTGGGAGCAGGTCACAGATACGCAGTATTTT
CASGFGWEQVTDTQYF
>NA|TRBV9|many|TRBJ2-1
TGTGCCAGCAGCGCAAGGACGGATGAAGGGTGGTCCTACAATGAGCAGTTCTTC
CASSARTDEGWSYNEQFF
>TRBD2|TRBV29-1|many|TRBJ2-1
TGCAGCGTTGATCGGGTGACTAGCGGGAGTTCCTACAATGAGCAGTTCTTC
CSVDRVTSGSSYNEQFF